These 13 T cell receptor beta chains share one sample of origin, sequenced in a study of CDR3 diversity in severe acne. One entry per CDR3 protein results from TCRdb running MiXCR on the PCR reads. The sample records about 100,000 distinct CDR3 sequences, about half being singletons. The sequencing input was blood. These receptors all come from a male donor with acne.

This clonotype was picked up a small number of times. The gene calls are TRBV24-1 and TRBJ1-1; the match to TRBD1 covers 9 bases. Per the germline V gene, CDR1 is KGHDR and CDR2 is SFDVKD. CDR3 length equals 18 residues. Trimming at V came to 4 bases and at J to 0 bases, leaving 11 bases not matched to a gene. CDR3: CATSDRQGGESMNTEAFF. DNA for the CDR3: TGTGCCACCAGTGACAGACAGGGGGGGGAATCTATGAACACTGAAGCTTTCTTT.

The rearrangement uses TRBV28 and TRBJ1-6; the match to TRBD1 covers 9 bases. Germline CDR1 MDHEN, CDR2 SYDVKM. CDR3 length: 15 amino acids. Trimming at V came to 5 bases and at J to 8 bases, leaving 7 bases not matched to a gene. The CDR3 sequence: CASSPSDRGDSPLHF. CDR3 DNA: TGTGCCAGCAGTCCCTCGGACAGGGGAGATTCACCCCTCCACTTT.

This clonotype has a count of ten or more. The chain employs TRBV19 and TRBJ1-1, with D perhaps TRBD1 (6 bases). Trimming left V 5 bases short and J 1 base short, with 20 bases between. From germline, CDR1 is LNHDA and CDR2 SQIVND (reference sequence). The CDR3 is 17 residues long. CDR3 in DNA: TGTGCCAGTAGTCTCCGACCGGGACAACCGGCGAACACTGAAGCTTTCTTT. As protein: CASSLRPGQPANTEAFF. Together with reference TRBV19 and TRBJ1-1, the CDR3 gives the full variable domain: DGGITQSPKYLFRKEGQNVTLSCEQNLNHDAMYWYRQDPGQGLRLIYYSQIVNDFQKGDIAEGYSVSREKKESFPLTVTSAQKNPTAFYLCASSLRPGQPANTEAFFGQGTRLTVV.

The chain couples TRBV20-1 to TRBJ2-3; 7 nucleotides match TRBD2. CDR3 length equals 17 residues. Germline assignment: CDR1 DFQATT and CDR2 SNEGSKA (reference sequence). J gave up 1 base and V 0 bases, and 10 bases lay outside the gene matches. CDR3 protein: CSARDARGREGTDTQYF. The CDR3, as DNA: TGCAGTGCTAGAGACGCCCGTGGGAGGGAGGGCACAGATACGCAGTATTTT.

In its sample, this clonotype was seen many times. CDR3 region: CASSPRDSEKLFF. CDR3 sequence (DNA): TGTGCCAGCAGCCCCCGGGACAGTGAAAAACTGTTTTTT. This chain connects TRBV5-6 to TRBJ1-4; 7 bases line up with TRBD1. This CDR3 spans 13 amino acids. Germline loops: CDR1 SGHDT, CDR2 YYEEEE. V dropped 4 bases and J dropped 7; count of bases not matched to a gene: 4.

This rearrangement joins TRBV29-1 to TRBJ2-6; D uncertain. V was shortened by 7 bases and J by 0 bases, with 19 bases between the two germline ends. CDR1 and CDR2 from the germline V gene are SQVTM and ANQGSEA. This CDR3 has 17 residues. The CDR3, as DNA: TGCAGCGCCCTCGCGCAGCCAGCTATCTCTGGGGCCAACGTCCTGACTTTC. Amino acid sequence: CSALAQPAISGANVLTF.

As concerns this clonotype: A read error is possible here, since a much larger clone lies one base away. Because the CDR3 is missing its conserved closing phenylalanine or tryptophan, this is likely a read error. CDR3 amino acids: CASSFDRKNTEAFS. CDR3 bases: TGTGCCAGCAGCTTCGACAGAAAGAACACTGAAGCTTTCTCT. This chain connects TRBV7-3 to TRBJ1-1, with D possibly TRBD1 on 5 matching bases. V was clipped by 3 bases and J by 1 base, with 9 bases between them. CDR3 length: 14 residues. Germline V gene sequence: CDR1 SGHTA, CDR2 FQGTGA.

This clonotype was seen only a few times. The chain recombines TRBV2 with TRBJ2-3; D possibly corresponds to TRBD2 (7 bases). This CDR3 has 15 amino acids. The germline CDR1 and CDR2 sequences are SNHLY and FYNNEI. Deletions cut 4 bases from V and 11 bases from J, with 22 bases between. Here the CDR3 reads CASSVEGGANNEQYF. The DNA of the CDR3 is TGTGCCAGCAGTGTAGAGGGGGGGGCGAACAATGAGCAGTATTTT.

This clonotype was observed once. A junction end diverges from the germline sequence, so it may reflect a read error. The chain is built from TRBV10-3 and TRBJ2-7; the match to TRBD2 covers 10 bases. The CDR3 extends over 14 amino acids. Germline V gene lookup returns CDR1 ENHRY and CDR2 SYGVKD. The CDR3 sequence is CASSYASGSYEQYF. The DNA for the CDR3 is TGTGCCAGCAGTTACGCTAGCGGGAGCTACGAGCAGTACTTC.

The chain links TRBV20-1 to TRBJ2-7, with TRBD2 matching over 12 bases. J was trimmed by 9 bases and V by 1 base; bases with no gene match: 13. The CDR3 contains 16 residues. CDR1 and CDR2 from the germline V gene are DFQATT and SNEGSKA (reference sequence). The CDR3 DNA sequence: TGCAGTGCTAGAGGGACTAGCGGGACTAGCCCGCGTGTGCAGTACTTC. It translates to CSARGTSGTSPRVQYF.

About this clonotype: A junction boundary mismatches the germline segment, possibly from a read error. As DNA, the CDR3 is TGTGCCAGCGGTTTACAACTAGCGGAGGACTACGAGCAGTACTTC. This sequence encodes CASGLQLAEDYEQYF. The V and J genes are TRBV28 and TRBJ2-7, with 8 bases matching TRBD2. This CDR3 contains 15 residues. Germline CDR1 is MDHEN and CDR2 is SYDVKM.

The chain uses TRBV10-1 and TRBJ1-1; D unclear. The CDR3 is 13 residues long. Trimming removed 5 bases from V and 4 bases from J, with 11 bases in between. Per germline, CDR1 WNHNN and CDR2 SYGVQD (reference sequence). The CDR3 is CASSSGRTTEAFF. The DNA for the CDR3 is TGCGCCAGCAGTTCCGGGAGGACCACTGAAGCTTTCTTT.

The genes are TRBV25-1 and TRBJ1-4; D may be TRBD1 (5 bases). The CDR3 consists of 14 residues. Trimming cost V 6 bases and J 5 bases, with 13 bases left between them. Germline V lookup: CDR1 MGHDK, CDR2 SYGVNS. CDR3 loop: CASSSPTVNEKLFF. The DNA for the CDR3 is TGTGCCAGCAGCTCGCCGACAGTGAATGAAAAACTGTTTTTT. The full variable domain, rest sourced from reference TRBV25-1 and TRBJ1-4, is EADIYQTPRYLVIGTGKKITLECSQTMGHDKMYWYQQDPGMELHLIHYSYGVNSTEKGDLSSESTVSRIRTEHFPLTLESARPSHTSQYLCASSSPTVNEKLFFGSGTQLSVL.